What follows are 14 T cell receptor beta chains derived from one specimen sequenced in a study of graft-versus-host responses after intestinal transplantation (TCRdb year 2021). The antigens these receptors bind are not known. According to the study, the label for this sample's time point signals: cells obtained before transplantation from donor or recipient. The protocol used for the library was the immunoSEQ multiplex PCR assay. TCRdb stores this immuneACCESS table with in-frame sequences only. Part of the clones is absent; in the studies checked, under half of the shortfall reflects unresolved V genes, and no reason is known for the rest. Recorded for this sample are approximately 76,000 clones; 75% to 90% of them occurred a single time. Jointly, the top ten make up 0.39% of the sample. The specimen was unstimulated CD4+ T cells sorted from spleen or lymph node cells, collected before transplant. The receptors were gathered from a human donor who was the organ donor for an intestinal transplant.

This chain links TRBV6-6 with TRBJ1-4, with D possibly TRBD1 on 6 matching bases. This CDR3 contains 15 residues. Germline lookup yields CDR1 MNHNY and CDR2 SVGAGI (reference sequence). Trimming removed 6 bases from V and 11 bases from J, with 22 bases in between. CDR3 residues: CASRDTGRVYPKLFF. The DNA for the CDR3 is TGTGCCAGCAGAGATACAGGGCGTGTATATCCGAAACTGTTTTTT.

The chain employs TRBV19 and TRBJ2-7; 7 bases line up with TRBD1. J gave up 0 bases and V 1 base, and 3 bases lay outside the gene matches. Germline V gene data show CDR1 as LNHDA and CDR2 as SQIVND (reference sequence). The CDR3 contains 15 residues. The DNA of the CDR3 is TGTGCCAGTAGTATAGTTCGGGACAGCTCCTACGAGCAGTACGTC. It codes for CASSIVRDSSYEQYV.

J is TRBJ1-2 and V is TRBV27; D might be TRBD1 (5 bases). CDR1 is MNHEY, CDR2 SMNVEV, per germline (reference sequence). This CDR3 contains 14 residues. Trimming left V 2 bases short and J 7 bases short, with 14 bases between. DNA for the CDR3: TGTGCCAGCAGTTTAGCAGCAGGGTATCTTGGCTACACCTTC. Amino acids: CASSLAAGYLGYTF.

The rearrangement joins TRBV27 to TRBJ1-4, with no clear D. Trimming removed 3 bases at V and 0 bases at J, with 2 bases between. The CDR3 has 13 amino acids. The germline gives CDR1 MNHEY, CDR2 SMNVEV (reference sequence). The CDR3: CASSFTTNEKLFF. CDR3 nucleotide sequence: TGTGCCAGCAGTTTCACAACTAATGAAAAACTGTTTTTT.

This clone was recorded once. The V call is TRBV13, the J call TRBJ1-1; the D is unclear. Germline loops: CDR1 PRHDT, CDR2 FYEKMQ (reference sequence). V dropped 4 bases and J dropped 0 bases, with 9 bases sitting between them. The CDR3 is made up of 14 amino acids. The CDR3 here is CASSYSTVNTEAFF. CDR3 coding DNA: TGTGCCAGCAGCTACTCCACAGTGAACACTGAAGCTTTCTTT.

The V gene is TRBV28, the J gene TRBJ2-2; 8 bases line up with TRBD2. This CDR3 is 16 amino acids long. The germline CDR1 and CDR2 sequences are MDHEN and SYDVKM. V lost 5 bases and J lost 5; bases outside the gene matches: 10. The DNA of the CDR3 is TGTGCCAGCAGTACTCCCCGCGGGGGGTATACCGGGGAGCTGTTTTTT. Amino acid sequence: CASSTPRGGYTGELFF. The full variable domain, with the rest looked up from reference TRBV28 and TRBJ2-2, is DVKVTQSSRYLVKRTGEKVFLECVQDMDHENMFWYRQDPGLGLRLIYFSYDVKMKEKGDIPEGYSVSREKKERFSLILESASTNQTSMYLCASSTPRGGYTGELFFGEGSRLTVL.

This clone was recorded once. The CDR3 loop reads CASSLRAWGVQETQYF. The CDR3 DNA sequence: TGTGCCAGCAGCCTCCGTGCCTGGGGGGTACAAGAGACCCAGTACTTC. J is TRBJ2-5 and V is TRBV5-5; weak D call: TRBD2 (6 bases). Germline CDR1 SGHKS, CDR2 YYEKEE (reference sequence). V was pared by 4 bases and J by 2 bases, with 18 bases between. CDR3 length: 16 residues.

The genes are TRBV18 and TRBJ2-1, with 12 bases identical to TRBD2. V gave up 3 bases and J gave up 4 bases; unmatched junction bases: 4. The germline V gene has CDR1 KGHSH and CDR2 LQKENI. The CDR3 totals 16 residues. The CDR3 bases are TGTGCCAGCTCACCTACACTAGCGGGGGGTTACAATGAGCAGTTCTTC. It codes for CASSPTLAGGYNEQFF.

This chain joins TRBV2 and TRBJ2-5; D is possibly TRBD1 (6 bases). The length of the CDR3 is 13 residues. V dropped 5 bases and J dropped 0 bases, with 7 bases sitting between them. Per germline, CDR1 SNHLY and CDR2 FYNNEI. The CDR3 nucleotides are TGTGCCAGCAGTCGGGACAACCAAGAGACCCAGTACTTC. It encodes CASSRDNQETQYF.

This rearrangement joins TRBV4-3 to TRBJ2-5; 11 bases agree with TRBD2. After removal of 0 bases from V and 4 bases from J, the junction contained 4 bases not matched to a gene. The CDR3 loop spans 16 amino acids. CDR1 and CDR2 (germline): LGHNA, YSLEER. CDR3 DNA: TGCGCCAGCAGCCAAGATTGGGGGACTAGCGGAGAGACCCAGTACTTC. Its translation: CASSQDWGTSGETQYF.

The chain links TRBV5-1 to TRBJ2-5, with TRBD2 matching 7 bases. This CDR3 comprises 14 residues. The V gene's germline CDR1 is SGHRS and CDR2 YFSETQ. With 0 bases clipped from V and 5 bases from J, the junction kept 4 bases outside the gene matches. The CDR3 is CASSLAVGGETQYF. The CDR3 bases are TGCGCCAGCAGCTTGGCTGTGGGAGGGGAGACCCAGTACTTC. Full variable domain (remainder filled in from reference TRBV5-1 and TRBJ2-5): KAGVTQTPRYLIKTRGQQVTLSCSPISGHRSVSWYQQTPGQGLQFLFEYFSETQRNKGNFPGRFSGRQFSNSRSEMNVSTLELGDSALYLCASSLAVGGETQYFGPGTRLLVL.

The J gene is TRBJ1-2, the V gene TRBV15, with a possible D match to TRBD1 (5 bases). Germline loops: CDR1 LNHNV, CDR2 YYDKDF (reference sequence). The ends were cut back, 4 bases at V and 2 bases at J, with 20 bases in the middle. CDR3 length: 17 residues. The CDR3 here is CATSNGYGGDFNYGYTF. Here the CDR3 DNA reads TGTGCCACCAGCAATGGGTACGGGGGAGACTTCAACTATGGCTACACCTTC.

This rearrangement joins TRBV6-4 to TRBJ2-2, with 14 bases lining up with TRBD2. This CDR3 is 16 amino acids long. After removal of 2 bases from V and 5 bases from J, the junction contained 1 base not matched to a gene. Germline V CDR1 and CDR2: MRHNA, SNTAGT. The CDR3 region has the DNA TGTGCCAGCAGTGACGGGACTAGCGGGGGTACCGGGGAGCTGTTTTTT. Protein sequence: CASSDGTSGGTGELFF.

The V gene is TRBV5-1, the J gene TRBJ2-2; D is perhaps TRBD1 (6 bases). The germline CDR1 and CDR2 sequences are SGHRS and YFSETQ. This CDR3 is built from 13 residues. Trimming took off 4 bases at V and 4 bases at J, with 8 bases between the two ends. The CDR3 DNA reads TGCGCCAGCAGCGAACAGGGCACCGGGGAGCTGTTTTTT. This sequence encodes CASSEQGTGELFF.